This TCR beta chain derives from a study of blood T cell repertoires in COVID-19. Study details: Collection of acute and convalescent COVID-19 samples took place in the United States, Italy and Spain. The analysed material was cDNA or gDNA that came from T cells, B-cell-depleted T cells, or PBMCs.

After removal of 5 bases from V and 8 bases from J, the junction contained 14 bases not matched to a gene. Germline-derived CDR1 and CDR2 are MDHEN and SYDVKM. The CDR3 contains 15 residues. As processed by the authors: Reference gene primer amplification gave nucleated cell count estimates. Assay: immunoSEQ multiplex PCR; the TCRdb copy retains only in-frame clones and omits some. V and J calls and clone size are given by that table; D and trimming were obtained from the DNA. The data contain some 26,000 clones, 65% to 90% of them singletons. The receptor comes from an elderly man with active or convalescent COVID-19. The V and J genes are TRBV28 and TRBJ1-2; 7 bases agree with TRBD1. Sequenced material: peripheral blood. The CDR3: CASSLTDRVALGYTF. Here the CDR3 DNA reads TGTGCCAGCAGTCTTACTGACAGGGTGGCCTTAGGCTACACCTTC.